The 9 T cell receptor beta chains below all came from one sample that was sequenced in a study of T cell responses to AZD1222 COVID-19 vaccine. Sequencing used immunoSEQ multiplex PCR; TCRdb keeps in-frame clones, though not all of them. The sample carries under 200,000 clones, roughly 85% recorded once. The material sequenced was peripheral blood, taken 28 days after the second AZD1222 dose. These receptors were taken from an adult who received the AZD1222 COVID-19 vaccine.

This clone was detected only once. This chain joins TRBV5-4 and TRBJ2-1; TRBD2 aligns across 12 bases. CDR1 and CDR2 (germline): SGHNT, YYREEE (reference sequence). CDR3 length equals 16 residues. V lost 9 bases and J lost 7; bases outside the gene matches: 14. CDR3 protein: CATLRTSGVRGNEQFF. For the CDR3, the DNA is TGTGCCACCCTTAGGACTAGCGGGGTCCGGGGGAATGAGCAGTTCTTC.

The V gene is TRBV4-1, the J gene TRBJ2-3; D is unresolved. The CDR3 consists of 13 residues. The germline gives CDR1 MGHRA, CDR2 YSYEKL. Trimming left V 6 bases short and J 4 bases short, with 11 bases between. The CDR3 loop reads CASRNLVADTQYF. The CDR3 DNA reads TGCGCCAGCAGGAACTTAGTTGCAGATACGCAGTATTTT.

This clone was counted once. The J gene is TRBJ2-7, the V gene TRBV4-1, with D hard to call. CDR3 length equals 13 residues. Germline-derived CDR1 and CDR2 are MGHRA and YSYEKL. V was clipped by 3 bases and J by 5 bases, with 11 bases between them. CDR3 loop: CASSHLQDDEQYF. In DNA, the CDR3 is TGCGCCAGCAGCCATCTCCAGGACGACGAGCAGTACTTC.

The J gene is TRBJ2-1, the V gene TRBV4-2; D unclear. The CDR3 is made up of 13 amino acids. V lost 1 base and J lost 5, with 6 bases in between. Germline values: CDR1 LGHNA, CDR2 YNFKEQ. CDR3 coding DNA: TGTGCCAGCAGCCAAGTGAGCCACAATGAGCAGTTCTTC. It encodes CASSQVSHNEQFF.

This chain's CDR3 is CASSVEWASNEKLFF. The CDR3 nucleotides read TGTGCCAGCAGCGTAGAATGGGCCTCTAATGAAAAACTGTTTTTT. The chain carries TRBV9 and TRBJ1-4; no definite D call. This CDR3 has 15 residues. Germline V gives CDR1 SGDLS, CDR2 YYNGEE. The V and J ends lost 0 bases and 3 bases respectively, with 9 bases between them.

The chain joins TRBV7-8 to TRBJ2-1, with D maybe TRBD2 (7 bases). V dropped 8 bases and J dropped 7 bases, with 18 bases sitting between them. Per germline, CDR1 SGHVS and CDR2 FQNEAQ. The CDR3 is made up of 14 amino acids. CDR3: CASLKGGAGNEQFF. The CDR3 DNA follows: TGTGCCAGCCTCAAAGGGGGGGCTGGGAATGAGCAGTTCTTC.

This rearrangement joins TRBV5-1 to TRBJ2-7; 7 positions match TRBD1. From germline, CDR1 is SGHRS and CDR2 YFSETQ. Trimming at V came to 0 bases and at J to 4 bases, leaving 10 bases not matched to a gene. The CDR3 has 16 amino acids. The CDR3 loop reads CASSLALGTEGYEQYF. For the CDR3, the DNA is TGCGCCAGCAGCTTGGCCCTGGGGACAGAGGGTTACGAGCAGTACTTC.

The chain employs TRBV4-3 and TRBJ1-2; tentatively, D is TRBD1 (6 bases). Germline CDR1 and CDR2: LGHNA and YSLEER. The CDR3 loop spans 16 amino acids. The ends were cut back, 0 bases at V and 5 bases at J, with 16 bases in the middle. The DNA of the CDR3 is TGCGCCAGCAGCCAAGATCCAGGGGCTTCCCCTTATGGCTACACCTTC. Protein: CASSQDPGASPYGYTF.

The chain employs TRBV14 and TRBJ1-3, with D unclear. Germline V gives CDR1 SGHDN, CDR2 FVKESK. The V and J ends lost 4 bases and 7 bases respectively, with 8 bases between them. The length of the CDR3 is 12 residues. CDR3 in amino acids: CASSPYTNTIYF. In DNA, the CDR3 is TGTGCCAGCAGCCCCTACACGAACACCATATATTTT.